One sample yielded the 27 T cell receptor beta chains listed below, sequenced in a study of cytomegalovirus exposure and HLA in healthy donors. Both 60 Vbeta primers and 13 Jbeta primers went into the PCR. TCRdb keeps only in-frame clones here, not all; method: immunoSEQ multiplex PCR. The sample includes approximately 100,000 clones, around three quarters of them seen just once. The specimen sequenced was PBMCs. The origin of the receptors is a female donor in good health and CMV-seropositive.

On this clone itself: The germline gene is not matched at one end of the junction; a read error may be the cause. This rearrangement joins TRBV7-9 to TRBJ1-6, with TRBD1 matching 8 bases. Germline V CDR1 and CDR2: SEHNR, FQNEAQ (reference sequence). The length of the CDR3 is 14 residues. CDR3 region: CSSSSGQVNSPLHF. As DNA, the CDR3 is TGTTCCAGCTCTTCGGGACAGGTTAATTCACCCCTCCACTTT.

The rearrangement links TRBV5-4 to TRBJ1-3, with D unclear. In germline, CDR1 is SGHNT, CDR2 YYREEE (reference sequence). This CDR3 region has 14 residues. The germline V and J ends were trimmed by 2 bases and 5 bases, with 11 bases remaining between them. CDR3 in amino acids: CASSFGVGRNTIYF. In DNA, the CDR3 is TGTGCCAGCAGCTTCGGGGTAGGCAGAAACACCATATATTTT.

V is TRBV5-1 and J is TRBJ1-1; D unresolved. Germline lookup yields CDR1 SGHRS and CDR2 YFSETQ. The CDR3 has 14 amino acids. V was cut by 0 bases and J by 1 base, with 7 bases left in between. CDR3 residues: CASSLGRRNTEAFF. The CDR3 nucleotides are TGCGCCAGCAGCTTGGGGCGGAGGAACACTGAAGCTTTCTTT.

The J gene is TRBJ2-7, the V gene TRBV7-9; TRBD1 aligns across 7 bases. After removal of 0 bases from V and 11 bases from J, the junction contained 4 bases not matched to a gene. The CDR3 covers 12 residues. Germline CDR1 and CDR2: SEHNR and FQNEAQ (reference sequence). The CDR3 protein is CASSLAQGEKYF. CDR3 nucleotides: TGTGCCAGCAGCTTAGCTCAGGGGGAGAAGTACTTC.

V usage is TRBV28 and J usage is TRBJ2-7; D not certain. The CDR3 has 13 amino acids. The V gene's germline CDR1 is MDHEN and CDR2 SYDVKM. V was trimmed by 6 bases and J by 2 bases, leaving 11 bases between them. In nucleotides, the CDR3 is TGTGCCAGCAGCCCCTTTCGGGCCTACGAGCAGTACTTC. Encoded protein: CASSPFRAYEQYF.

V usage is TRBV18 and J usage is TRBJ2-3, with TRBD2 matching over 7 bases. CDR1 and CDR2 from the germline V gene are KGHSH and LQKENI. The CDR3 loop spans 16 amino acids. V dropped 1 base and J dropped 8; count of bases not matched to a gene: 12. CDR3 nucleotide sequence: TGTGCCAGCTCACCACAGTCATCGGCGGGAGAACGTACGCAGTATTTT. Translating gives CASSPQSSAGERTQYF.

V usage is TRBV9 and J usage is TRBJ2-5; 9 positions match TRBD2. V lost 0 bases to trimming and J lost 6 bases; unmatched junction nucleotides: 12. From germline, CDR1 is SGDLS and CDR2 YYNGEE. The CDR3 has 17 amino acids. Here the CDR3 DNA reads TGTGCCAGCAGCGTAGAAAGTGGGCGGGAGGGCCTAAAGACCCAGTACTTC. Its protein product is CASSVESGREGLKTQYF.

This sequence joins TRBV4-1 and TRBJ1-2; D ambiguous. The V end was cut by 0 bases, the J end by 1 base, with 9 bases between. CDR1 MGHRA and CDR2 YSYEKL come from the germline V gene. The CDR3 runs 15 residues. This chain's CDR3 is CASSQESRINYGYTF. As DNA, the CDR3 is TGCGCCAGCAGCCAAGAGTCGCGGATTAACTATGGCTACACCTTC.

Comment on this clone: The junction differs from germline at one of its ends, possibly a read error. The chain couples TRBV7-9 to TRBJ2-5; TRBD1 might be the D (6 bases). Germline CDR1 and CDR2: SEHNR and FQNEAQ (reference sequence). CDR3 length: 16 residues. The CDR3 coding sequence is TGTTCCAGCAGCTTAAACCAGGGGATCAGTCAAGAGACCCAGTACTTC. Residues: CSSSLNQGISQETQYF.

The sample holds one count of this clone. The V gene is TRBV9, the J gene TRBJ1-1; D remains unclear. The V gene's germline CDR1 is SGDLS and CDR2 YYNGEE. Trimming left V 0 bases short and J 3 bases short, with 6 bases between. The CDR3 length is 13 residues. As DNA, the CDR3 is TGTGCCAGCAGCGTAGCCCAGGACACTGAAGCTTTCTTT. Residues: CASSVAQDTEAFF.

This chain links TRBV18 with TRBJ1-1, with D perhaps TRBD1 (5 bases). The CDR3 extends over 14 amino acids. The V and J ends lost 2 bases and 1 base respectively, with 8 bases between them. Per the germline V gene, CDR1 is KGHSH and CDR2 is LQKENI. The CDR3 loop reads CASSPMTENTEAFF. The CDR3 DNA reads TGTGCCAGCTCACCAATGACAGAGAACACTGAAGCTTTCTTT.

In its sample, this clone was seen a few times. The rearrangement joins TRBV27 to TRBJ2-1; D is perhaps TRBD2 (7 bases). Germline V lookup: CDR1 MNHEY, CDR2 SMNVEV (reference sequence). With 1 base removed from V and 2 bases from J, the gap between germline ends came to 15 bases. This CDR3 is 17 amino acids long. The CDR3 region is CASSLWGGGSAYNEQFF. CDR3 bases: TGTGCCAGCAGTTTATGGGGGGGCGGGAGTGCCTACAATGAGCAGTTCTTC.

This chain joins TRBV30 and TRBJ1-5; no reliable D call. V was shortened by 0 bases and J by 4 bases, with 10 bases between the two germline ends. This CDR3 region has 14 residues. From germline, CDR1 is GTSNPN and CDR2 SVGIG (reference sequence). DNA of the CDR3: TGTGCCTGGAGTGTACTAATGGAAAATCAGCCCCAGCATTTT. This sequence encodes CAWSVLMENQPQHF.

The chain combines TRBV11-2 with TRBJ1-4; TRBD1 matches 7 bases. CDR1 and CDR2 from the germline V gene are SGHAT and FQNNGV. The CDR3 runs 16 residues. J gave up 3 bases and V 1 base, and 5 bases lay outside the gene matches. CDR3 loop: CASSLGDRAANEKLFF. The CDR3 DNA is TGTGCCAGCAGCTTAGGTGACAGGGCGGCTAATGAAAAACTGTTTTTT.

This chain links TRBV5-8 with TRBJ1-4, with a possible D match to TRBD1 (6 bases). Deletions cut 4 bases from V and 5 bases from J, with 12 bases between. The CDR3 length is 14 residues. Per germline, CDR1 SGHTS and CDR2 YDEGEE. The CDR3 region is CASSLGQRNEKLFF. As DNA, the CDR3 is TGTGCCAGCAGCCTAGGACAGAGAAATGAAAAACTGTTTTTT.

This clone was seen only once. The V gene is TRBV9, the J gene TRBJ2-2; D is undetermined. V was trimmed by 2 bases and J by 6 bases, leaving 5 bases between them. The germline gives CDR1 SGDLS, CDR2 YYNGEE. This CDR3 spans 12 amino acids. CDR3 amino acids: CASSVEPGELFF. The CDR3 DNA is TGTGCCAGCAGCGTGGAGCCCGGGGAGCTGTTTTTT.

The chain uses TRBV11-2 and TRBJ1-2; 7 bases fit TRBD1. The CDR3 extends over 16 amino acids. With 2 bases clipped from V and 13 bases from J, the junction kept 19 bases outside the gene matches. Germline assignment: CDR1 SGHAT and CDR2 FQNNGV. The CDR3 reads CASSLNRQGTAGGFTF. As DNA, the CDR3 is TGTGCCAGCAGCTTAAACCGGCAGGGCACGGCAGGGGGTTTCACCTTC.

V is TRBV6-6 and J is TRBJ2-7; perhaps TRBD1 as D (5 bases). The germline V and J ends were trimmed by 2 bases and 2 bases, with 10 bases remaining between them. Germline loops: CDR1 MNHNY, CDR2 SVGAGI (reference sequence). This CDR3 is 14 amino acids long. DNA for the CDR3: TGTGCCAGCAGTTACACGGACACGACCTACGAGCAGTACTTC. It specifies CASSYTDTTYEQYF.

The chain couples TRBV30 to TRBJ1-3, with TRBD1 matching 9 bases. Unmatched junction bases numbered 3, after V lost 3 bases and J lost 6 bases. This CDR3 spans 13 amino acids. The germline V gene encodes CDR1 GTSNPN and CDR2 SVGIG (reference sequence). CDR3 nucleotides: TGTGCCTGGAGGGGGACAGGGTTAAACACCATATATTTT. It encodes CAWRGTGLNTIYF.

The rearrangement joins TRBV5-1 to TRBJ2-5, with 10 bases aligning to TRBD2. V dropped 1 base and J dropped 4; count of bases not matched to a gene: 4. The CDR3 has 15 residues. Germline CDR1 reads SGHRS; CDR2 reads YFSETQ. The DNA for the CDR3 is TGCGCCAGCAGCTTGTCGCTAGCGGGGGCAGAGACCCAGTACTTC. It specifies CASSLSLAGAETQYF.

This clone is a singleton in its sample. V is TRBV7-2 and J is TRBJ2-1, with D maybe TRBD2 (5 bases). Trimming shortened V by 1 base and J by 5 bases, and 9 bases separated the two germline ends. Germline V gives CDR1 SGHTA, CDR2 FQGNSA. The length of the CDR3 is 14 residues. The CDR3 DNA follows: TGTGCCAGCAGCTTAGGCGACTACAACAATGAGCAGTTCTTC. Protein: CASSLGDYNNEQFF.

V and J are TRBV7-2 and TRBJ2-7; no clear D gene. CDR1 SGHTA and CDR2 FQGNSA come from the germline V gene. This CDR3 has 12 residues. V was cut by 1 base and J by 7 bases, with 8 bases left in between. CDR3 DNA sequence: TGTGCCAGCAGCTTAGATTGGCCTGAGCAGTACTTC. It translates to CASSLDWPEQYF. The entire variable domain, with the rest obtained from reference TRBV7-2 and TRBJ2-7, is as follows: GAGVSQSPSNKVTEKGKDVELRCDPISGHTALYWYRQSLGQGLEFLIYFQGNSAPDKSGLPSDRFSAERTGGSVSTLTIQRTQQEDSAVYLCASSLDWPEQYFGPGTRLTVT.

The chain recombines TRBV25-1 with TRBJ2-1, with TRBD2 identical over 8 bases. The CDR3 runs to 15 residues. The ends lost 3 bases at V and 5 bases at J; junction bases unmatched: 6. Germline V gene data show CDR1 as MGHDK and CDR2 as SYGVNS. CDR3 loop: CASSDWRGAHNEQFF. The CDR3 DNA is TGTGCCAGCAGTGATTGGCGGGGGGCGCACAATGAGCAGTTCTTC. The full variable domain, completed using reference TRBV25-1 and TRBJ2-1, is EADIYQTPRYLVIGTGKKITLECSQTMGHDKMYWYQQDPGMELHLIHYSYGVNSTEKGDLSSESTVSRIRTEHFPLTLESARPSHTSQYLCASSDWRGAHNEQFFGPGTRLTVL.

This clone was counted a single time. The chain couples TRBV7-2 to TRBJ2-7; unclear D gene. Germline V gene sequence: CDR1 SGHTA, CDR2 FQGNSA. V was trimmed by 1 base and J by 2 bases, leaving 6 bases between them. This CDR3 contains 13 residues. The CDR3 reads CASSLVAAYEQYF. The CDR3 DNA sequence: TGTGCCAGCAGCTTAGTCGCGGCCTACGAGCAGTACTTC.

The gene calls are TRBV27 and TRBJ2-2; D is unclear. The CDR3 sequence is 13 residues long. V lost 2 bases to trimming and J lost 6 bases, with 7 bases between them. CDR1 and CDR2 (germline): MNHEY, SMNVEV (reference sequence). The CDR3 DNA reads as TGTGCCAGCAGTTTACCCGTCCCCGGGGAGCTGTTTTTT. Translation gives CASSLPVPGELFF.

This chain links TRBV5-5 with TRBJ1-2; D may be TRBD1 (6 bases). Looked up from germline, CDR1 is SGHKS and CDR2 is YYEKEE (reference sequence). V was clipped by 0 bases and J by 8 bases, with 20 bases between them. There are 16 residues in the CDR3. The CDR3 DNA reads as TGTGCCAGCAGCTTGGAAGTTGGGCAGGGGATGCGAGGCTACACCTTC. Translation gives CASSLEVGQGMRGYTF.

This clone was counted a few times. The chain links TRBV10-1 to TRBJ2-1, with D perhaps TRBD2 (5 bases). Trimming cost V 2 bases and J 6 bases, with 14 bases left between them. Germline V gives CDR1 WNHNN, CDR2 SYGVQD (reference sequence). The CDR3 spans 15 residues. The CDR3 DNA is TGCGCCAGCAGTGAGACTAGTCGGCCCCGCAATGAGCAGTTCTTC. It specifies CASSETSRPRNEQFF.